This TCR beta chain was captured in a study of blood T cell dynamics during melanoma immunotherapy. J gave up 2 bases and V 2 bases, and 9 bases lay outside the gene matches. CDR3 size: 18 residues. CDR1 is SNHLY, CDR2 FYNNEI, per germline. Produced via immunoSEQ multiplex PCR; TCRdb's table is partial and in-frame only. The repertoire holds about 22,000 clones, with roughly nine tenths as singletons. Time point meaning: pre-treatment baseline. This rearrangement joins TRBV2 to TRBJ2-1; 10 bases line up with TRBD2. The input for sequencing was blood, taken from a patient treated with checkpoint blockade. The TCR originated in a human donor with melanoma. CDR3 sequence (DNA): TGTGCCAGCAGTGAATATGCCCTAGCGGGGGAAGCCTACAATGAGCAGTTCTTC. Translated: CASSEYALAGEAYNEQFF.